This T cell receptor (beta chain) is drawn from a study of radiation and T cells in renal cell carcinoma. Time point noted: blood 2 weeks post-SBRT. Treatment of the sample: 15 Gy SBRT to primary tumor, nephrectomy 4 weeks later. Trimming took off 6 bases at V and 10 bases at J, with 17 bases between the two ends. The CDR3 extends over 13 amino acids. Germline V CDR1 and CDR2: SGHRS, YFSETQ. The table came from immunoSEQ multiplex PCR; TCRdb's copy has only in-frame clones and leaves some out. The sample includes about 150,000 clones, over 80% seen only once; the top ten take 13%. Source: blood, taken from a patient whose treatment included radiotherapy and nephrectomy. The chain employs TRBV5-1 and TRBJ2-1; TRBD2 is a possible D gene (7 bases). The TCR comes from a woman between 50 and 59 years old with renal cell carcinoma. CDR3 residues: CASNRGQGGEQFF. The CDR3 bases are TGCGCCAGCAATCGGGGGCAGGGAGGGGAGCAGTTCTTC.